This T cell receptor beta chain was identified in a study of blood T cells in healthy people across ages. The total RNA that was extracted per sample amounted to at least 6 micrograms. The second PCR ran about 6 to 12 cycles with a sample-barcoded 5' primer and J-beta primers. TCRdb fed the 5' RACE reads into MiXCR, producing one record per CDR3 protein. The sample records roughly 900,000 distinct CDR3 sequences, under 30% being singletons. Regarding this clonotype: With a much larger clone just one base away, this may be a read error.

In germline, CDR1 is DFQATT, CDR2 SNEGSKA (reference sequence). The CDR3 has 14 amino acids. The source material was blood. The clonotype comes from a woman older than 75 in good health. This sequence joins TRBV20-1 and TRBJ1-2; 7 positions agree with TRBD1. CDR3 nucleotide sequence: TGCAGTGCTAGTGTCCGGGACAGATACTATAGCTACACCTTC. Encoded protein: CSASVRDRYYSYTF.